This is a list of T cell receptor beta chains from one sample in a study of blood T cell repertoires in COVID-19. Some clones are missing from TCRdb's copy, which holds only in-frame ones; the method was immunoSEQ multiplex PCR. The repertoire consists of about 250,000 clones, with 85% to 90% occurring once and the leading ten covering 15% to 18%. The specimen sequenced was PBMCs or T cells enriched from blood (not recorded which). The source of these receptors is a man aged 18 to 30 who had recovered from COVID-19. Both conserved end residues are part of each CDR3. D genes are given only for firm matches. Size tells how often a clone was seen (once, few, many) or the class of an expanded clone, and some rows leave it out.

j_call: TRBJ2-7; d_call: -; clone_size: -; v_call: TRBV2; cdr3_nt: TGTGCCAGCAGGACCCGGGGAGGTTACTCCTACGAGCAGTACTTC; cdr3_aa: CASRTRGGYSYEQYF
j_call: TRBJ2-3; d_call: TRBD2; clone_size: -; v_call: TRBV6-2/TRBV6-3; cdr3_nt: TGTGCCAGCAGCCAGACTAGCTCGGCGGTCACAGATACGCAGTATTTT; cdr3_aa: CASSQTSSAVTDTQYF
j_call: TRBJ2-5; d_call: TRBD1; clone_size: -; v_call: TRBV7-9; cdr3_nt: TGTGCCAGCAGCTCGTTTCCGCAGGGGGCTTGGGAGACCCAGTACTTC; cdr3_aa: CASSSFPQGAWETQYF
j_call: TRBJ2-7; d_call: TRBD1; clone_size: -; v_call: TRBV5-1; cdr3_nt: TGCGCCAGCAGCGTAACCGGGACAGGGGAGGGGCAGTACTTC; cdr3_aa: CASSVTGTGEGQYF
j_call: TRBJ2-1; d_call: TRBD2; clone_size: -; v_call: TRBV27; cdr3_nt: TGTGCCAGCAGTCTTAGTTGGACTAGCCGCGATAATGAGCAGTTCTTC; cdr3_aa: CASSLSWTSRDNEQFF
j_call: TRBJ2-2; d_call: -; clone_size: few; v_call: TRBV6-5; cdr3_nt: TGTGCCAGCAGTTACTCGAGACAGACTCCCGCCGGGGAGCTGTTTTTT; cdr3_aa: CASSYSRQTPAGELFF
j_call: TRBJ2-1; d_call: TRBD2; clone_size: -; v_call: TRBV9; cdr3_nt: TGTGCCAGCAGCGTAGGGACTAGCGGTTACAATGAGCAGTTCTTC; cdr3_aa: CASSVGTSGYNEQFF
j_call: TRBJ1-1; d_call: TRBD1; clone_size: -; v_call: TRBV27; cdr3_nt: TGTGCCAGCAGTACACACCGACAGGGATCCCCCAGTAACACTGAAGCTTTCTTT; cdr3_aa: CASSTHRQGSPSNTEAFF
j_call: TRBJ2-3; d_call: TRBD1; clone_size: -; v_call: TRBV4-1; cdr3_nt: TGCGCCAGCAGTCAGGACAGGGCTGAGATCCCAGATACGCAGTATTTT; cdr3_aa: CASSQDRAEIPDTQYF
j_call: TRBJ1-6; d_call: -; clone_size: -; v_call: TRBV10-3; cdr3_nt: TGTGCCATCAGTGAGTCTCCGACAGGCACTTCACCCCTCCACTTT; cdr3_aa: CAISESPTGTSPLHF
j_call: TRBJ2-5; d_call: -; clone_size: -; v_call: TRBV4-1; cdr3_nt: TGCGCCAGCAGCCTGACCGGGGGAGTGGGGGCCCAGTACTTC; cdr3_aa: CASSLTGGVGAQYF
j_call: TRBJ1-6; d_call: TRBD1; clone_size: -; v_call: TRBV6-1; cdr3_nt: TGTGCCAGCAGTGAATTGACAGGGGGCCTAATCTCCTATAATTCACCCCTCCACTTT; cdr3_aa: CASSELTGGLISYNSPLHF
j_call: TRBJ1-3; d_call: -; clone_size: -; v_call: TRBV10-3; cdr3_nt: TGTGCCATCAGCTATCTGGGAGGGCCCTACTCTGGAAACACCATATATTTT; cdr3_aa: CAISYLGGPYSGNTIYF
j_call: TRBJ2-5; d_call: TRBD2; clone_size: -; v_call: TRBV28; cdr3_nt: TGTGCCAGCAGCCCCGGGGGGAGCCGAAAAGAGACCCAGTACTTC; cdr3_aa: CASSPGGSRKETQYF
j_call: TRBJ2-3; d_call: TRBD2; clone_size: -; v_call: TRBV12-3/TRBV12-4; cdr3_nt: TGTGCCAGCAGTTTAGGCCGGGACTACGGGCAGTATTTT; cdr3_aa: CASSLGRDYGQYF
j_call: TRBJ2-2; d_call: TRBD2; clone_size: -; v_call: TRBV5-4; cdr3_nt: TGTGCCAGCAGCTTGGCGGCGGGAGCCCGCACCGGGGAGCTGTTTTTT; cdr3_aa: CASSLAAGARTGELFF
j_call: TRBJ1-3; d_call: TRBD1; clone_size: -; v_call: TRBV5-4; cdr3_nt: TGTGCCAGCAGTCTTCAGGGGGGAACTGGAAACACCATATATTTT; cdr3_aa: CASSLQGGTGNTIYF
j_call: TRBJ2-7; d_call: TRBD1; clone_size: once; v_call: TRBV5-4; cdr3_nt: TGTGCCAGCAGCCTGGGGACAGGTCTACAGCAGTACTTC; cdr3_aa: CASSLGTGLQQYF
j_call: TRBJ2-5; d_call: -; clone_size: -; v_call: TRBV18; cdr3_nt: TGTGCCAGCTCACCGTATAGACAGAAGAAACAAGAGACCCAGTACTTC; cdr3_aa: CASSPYRQKKQETQYF
j_call: TRBJ1-6; d_call: -; clone_size: few; v_call: TRBV9; cdr3_nt: TGTGCCAGAAAGGGAATCCGGACTTTCAATTCACCCCTCCACTTT; cdr3_aa: CARKGIRTFNSPLHF
j_call: TRBJ2-7; d_call: -; clone_size: -; v_call: TRBV25-1; cdr3_nt: TGTGCCAGCAGTGAATCTCCGGGAACCACTTACGAGCAGTACTTC; cdr3_aa: CASSESPGTTYEQYF
j_call: TRBJ2-7; d_call: -; clone_size: -; v_call: TRBV6-1; cdr3_nt: TGTGCCAGCAGTGAAGATGGCCGCCAGCAGTACTTC; cdr3_aa: CASSEDGRQQYF
j_call: TRBJ1-2; d_call: TRBD1; clone_size: -; v_call: TRBV9; cdr3_nt: TGTGCCAGCAGCTCCTCAGGGGGCAACTATGGCTACACCTTC; cdr3_aa: CASSSSGGNYGYTF
j_call: TRBJ2-4; d_call: -; clone_size: -; v_call: TRBV7-9; cdr3_nt: TGTGCCAGCAGCCCAGGAATGATGGCCAAAAACATTCAGTACTTC; cdr3_aa: CASSPGMMAKNIQYF
j_call: TRBJ1-3; d_call: -; clone_size: -; v_call: TRBV2; cdr3_nt: TGTGCCAGCACCACGGACAGAGGAAACACCATATATTTT; cdr3_aa: CASTTDRGNTIYF
j_call: TRBJ2-7; d_call: TRBD2; clone_size: -; v_call: TRBV5-6; cdr3_nt: TGTGCCAGCAGCATGAGACTAGCGGGAGAGAGGTCCTACGAGCAGTACTTC; cdr3_aa: CASSMRLAGERSYEQYF
j_call: TRBJ2-2; d_call: -; clone_size: -; v_call: TRBV30; cdr3_nt: TGTGCCTGGAGTAGCTCCCCGGAGACCGGGGAGCTGTTTTTT; cdr3_aa: CAWSSSPETGELFF
j_call: TRBJ2-7; d_call: TRBD2; clone_size: -; v_call: TRBV28; cdr3_nt: TGTGCCAGCTCACCTAGCGGGAGTTTCTACGAGCAGTACTTC; cdr3_aa: CASSPSGSFYEQYF
j_call: TRBJ1-2; d_call: -; clone_size: -; v_call: TRBV7-9; cdr3_nt: TGTGCCAGCAGCTCGAGCCTCAGAGGAAGGATTCGCTACACCTTC; cdr3_aa: CASSSSLRGRIRYTF
j_call: TRBJ1-6; d_call: -; clone_size: -; v_call: TRBV7-9; cdr3_nt: TGTGCCAGCAGCCAAGCCGCTAATTCACCCCTCCACTTT; cdr3_aa: CASSQAANSPLHF
j_call: TRBJ2-3; d_call: TRBD2; clone_size: -; v_call: TRBV9; cdr3_nt: TGTGCCAGCGCGGGAGGGCCCACTAGCACAGATACGCAGTATTTT; cdr3_aa: CASAGGPTSTDTQYF
j_call: TRBJ1-5; d_call: -; clone_size: -; v_call: TRBV28; cdr3_nt: TGTGCCAGCAGTTCGACAGAACAGCCCCAGCATTTT; cdr3_aa: CASSSTEQPQHF
j_call: TRBJ1-1; d_call: -; clone_size: once; v_call: TRBV7-9; cdr3_nt: TGTGCCAGCAGCTTAGTAGCGATGAACACTGAAGCTTTCTTT; cdr3_aa: CASSLVAMNTEAFF
j_call: TRBJ1-2; d_call: -; clone_size: -; v_call: TRBV19; cdr3_nt: TGTGCCAGTAGTACCCTATCAGGAACCTATGGCTACACCTTC; cdr3_aa: CASSTLSGTYGYTF
j_call: TRBJ2-7; d_call: TRBD2; clone_size: -; v_call: TRBV29-1; cdr3_nt: TGCAGCGTCGAAGGACTAGCGGGGGGCTACGAGCAGTACTTC; cdr3_aa: CSVEGLAGGYEQYF
j_call: TRBJ2-3; d_call: TRBD2; clone_size: -; v_call: TRBV5-6; cdr3_nt: TGTGCCAGCAGCGGGGGACTAGCGGGAACCGGAGATACGCAGTATTTT; cdr3_aa: CASSGGLAGTGDTQYF
j_call: TRBJ1-4; d_call: -; clone_size: -; v_call: TRBV10-3; cdr3_nt: TGTGCCATCAGGTCCGAGTCGGATGAAAAACTGTTTTTT; cdr3_aa: CAIRSESDEKLFF
j_call: TRBJ2-5; d_call: TRBD1; clone_size: once; v_call: TRBV5-8; cdr3_nt: TGTGCCAGCAGGGGACAGGGGGCGAGGGAGACCCAGTACTTC; cdr3_aa: CASRGQGARETQYF
j_call: TRBJ2-5; d_call: TRBD2; clone_size: -; v_call: TRBV20-1; cdr3_nt: TGCAGTGCTAGTGTAGCGGGAGGATCTGGAGAGACCCAGTACTTC; cdr3_aa: CSASVAGGSGETQYF
j_call: TRBJ1-2; d_call: -; clone_size: -; v_call: TRBV19; cdr3_nt: TGTGCCAGCAAACCTAACAGGGTATCCTATGGCTACACCTTC; cdr3_aa: CASKPNRVSYGYTF
j_call: TRBJ2-6; d_call: -; clone_size: -; v_call: TRBV6-4; cdr3_nt: TGTGCCAGCAGAACAGACTCTGGGGCCAACGTCCTGACTTTC; cdr3_aa: CASRTDSGANVLTF
j_call: TRBJ2-1; d_call: TRBD2; clone_size: -; v_call: TRBV12-3/TRBV12-4; cdr3_nt: TGTGCCAGCAGTCCATTTAGCGGGGGTGAGCAGTTCTTC; cdr3_aa: CASSPFSGGEQFF
j_call: TRBJ2-1; d_call: -; clone_size: -; v_call: TRBV7-6; cdr3_nt: TGTGCCAGCAGCTTAGTTTTGGCGGCCCATGAGCAGTTCTTC; cdr3_aa: CASSLVLAAHEQFF
j_call: TRBJ2-3; d_call: -; clone_size: few; v_call: TRBV2; cdr3_nt: TGTGCCAGCAGTGGACTCCGCACAGATACGCAGTATTTT; cdr3_aa: CASSGLRTDTQYF
j_call: TRBJ2-2; d_call: TRBD1; clone_size: many; v_call: TRBV2; cdr3_nt: TGTGCCAGCAACCGCGCAGGGGGTCAGATTTTCGCCGGGGAGCTGTTTTTT; cdr3_aa: CASNRAGGQIFAGELFF
j_call: TRBJ2-1; d_call: -; clone_size: -; v_call: TRBV12-3/TRBV12-4; cdr3_nt: TGTGCCAGCACGTCTAGCGACAATGAGCAGTTCTTC; cdr3_aa: CASTSSDNEQFF
j_call: TRBJ2-5; d_call: -; clone_size: -; v_call: TRBV27; cdr3_nt: TGTGCCAGCACCCCCCGGTGGGGCGATGAGACCCAGTACTTC; cdr3_aa: CASTPRWGDETQYF
j_call: TRBJ2-5; d_call: TRBD1; clone_size: -; v_call: TRBV15; cdr3_nt: TGTGCCACCAGAGTAGGGACAGGGGTTGGGACCCAGTACTTC; cdr3_aa: CATRVGTGVGTQYF